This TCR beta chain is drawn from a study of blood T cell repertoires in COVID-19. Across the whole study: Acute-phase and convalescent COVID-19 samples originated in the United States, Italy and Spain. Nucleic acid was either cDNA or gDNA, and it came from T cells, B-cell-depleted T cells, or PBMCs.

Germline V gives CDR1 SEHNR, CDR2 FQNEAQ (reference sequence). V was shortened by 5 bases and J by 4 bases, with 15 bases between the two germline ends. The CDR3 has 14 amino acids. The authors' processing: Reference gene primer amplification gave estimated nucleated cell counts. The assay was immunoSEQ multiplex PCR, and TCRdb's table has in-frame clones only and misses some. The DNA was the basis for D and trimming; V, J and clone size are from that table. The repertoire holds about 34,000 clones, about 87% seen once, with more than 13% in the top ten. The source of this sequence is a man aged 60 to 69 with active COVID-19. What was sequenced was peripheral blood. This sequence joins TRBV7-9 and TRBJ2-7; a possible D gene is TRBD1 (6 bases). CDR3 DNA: TGTGCCAGCAGCCTAGGACAGAAGCTTTACGAGCAGTACTTC. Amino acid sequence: CASSLGQKLYEQYF. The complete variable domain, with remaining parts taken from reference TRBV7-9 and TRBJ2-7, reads DTGVSQNPRHKITKRGQNVTFRCDPISEHNRLYWYRQTLGQGPEFLTYFQNEAQLEKSRLLSDRFSAERPKGSFSTLEIQRTEQGDSAMYLCASSLGQKLYEQYFGPGTRLTVT.